The 12 T cell receptor beta chains below were found in one sample sequenced in a study of T cells in Graves' hyperthyroidism and ophthalmopathy. There were TCR beta CDR3 regions amplified from RNA transcripts. Primed by the HTBI set, a first-round RT-PCR was run on the TCR CDR3. TCRdb analysed the multiplex PCR reads with MiXCR anew, one entry per CDR3 protein. The sample contains some 530,000 distinct CDR3 sequences, approximately 22% of which appear only once. Sequencing was carried out using blood. Receptors were obtained from a woman in her 70s with Graves' ophthalmopathy.

At least ten counts were recorded for this clonotype. The chain employs TRBV7-2 and TRBJ1-2; D remains ambiguous. CDR1 is SGHTA and CDR2 is FQGNSA in the germline V gene. The V gene lost 6 bases and the J gene lost 4 bases, with 18 bases spanning the gap. The CDR3 has 15 amino acids. CDR3 loop: CASRLDISPSYGYTF. Here the CDR3 DNA reads TGTGCCAGCAGACTCGACATTTCCCCGAGCTATGGCTACACCTTC.

The rearrangement joins TRBV7-9 to TRBJ2-3; 11 bases agree with TRBD1. From germline, CDR1 is SEHNR and CDR2 FQNEAQ (reference sequence). The trim removed 5 bases at V and 2 bases at J, leaving 12 bases unmatched. The CDR3 sequence is 18 residues long. CDR3 nucleotides: TGTGCCAGCAGCCCTATCCTAGGACAGGGGGCAATCACAGATACGCAGTATTTT. It specifies CASSPILGQGAITDTQYF.

This clonotype has ten or more counts. The chain joins TRBV12-5 to TRBJ2-2; the match to TRBD1 covers 9 bases. Germline CDR1 and CDR2: LGHNT and FRNRAP. Losses at the gene ends were 3 bases for V and 4 bases for J; bases not matched to a gene: 3. The CDR3 extends over 15 amino acids. The CDR3 reads CASGFLTGGTGELFF. The CDR3 region has the DNA TGTGCTAGTGGTTTTCTGACAGGGGGCACCGGGGAGCTGTTTTTT.

This clonotype was seen a few times. The chain carries TRBV5-5 and TRBJ2-7; tentatively, D is TRBD1 (5 bases). Germline CDR1 and CDR2: SGHKS and YYEKEE (reference sequence). The V end lost 0 bases, the J end lost 1 base, and 11 bases lay between the germline ends. The CDR3 sequence is 15 residues long. CDR3 protein: CASSLGDSLSYEQYF. The CDR3, as DNA: TGTGCCAGCAGCTTGGGAGACAGCCTTTCCTACGAGCAGTACTTC.

The chain links TRBV2 to TRBJ2-7; perhaps TRBD2 as D (5 bases). CDR3 size: 15 residues. Germline lookup yields CDR1 SNHLY and CDR2 FYNNEI. The germline V and J ends were trimmed by 5 bases and 3 bases, with 17 bases remaining between them. This chain's CDR3 is CASSTGPPTSYEQYF. For the CDR3, the DNA is TGTGCCAGCAGTACCGGGCCCCCAACTAGCTACGAGCAGTACTTC. Filled out from reference TRBV2 and TRBJ2-7, the complete variable domain reads EPEVTQTPSHQVTQMGQEVILRCVPISNHLYFYWYRQILGQKVEFLVSFYNNEISEKSEIFDDQFSVERPDGSNFTLKIRSTKLEDSAMYFCASSTGPPTSYEQYFGPGTRLTVT.

The V call is TRBV5-1, the J call TRBJ1-5, with unresolved D. The CDR3 is 15 residues long. The V end was cut by 0 bases, the J end by 5 bases, with 12 bases between. Germline-derived CDR1 and CDR2 are SGHRS and YFSETQ. CDR3 residues: CASSLAGDGYQPQHF. Here the CDR3 DNA reads TGCGCCAGCAGCTTGGCGGGTGACGGTTATCAGCCCCAGCATTTT.

This chain uses TRBV6-2 or TRBV6-3 with TRBJ2-7; TRBD2 matches at 9 bases. This CDR3 has 15 amino acids. Germline-derived CDR1 and CDR2 are MNHEY and SVGEGT. Unmatched junction bases numbered 5, after V lost 5 bases and J lost 0 bases. The CDR3 is CASSPPGLASYEQYF. The CDR3 bases are TGTGCCAGCAGTCCCCCGGGACTAGCCTCCTACGAGCAGTACTTC.

In this sample, this clonotype turned up many times. The junction differs from germline at one of its ends, possibly a read error. This chain connects TRBV20-1 to TRBJ2-7; 9 bases map to TRBD1. The CDR3 spans 14 residues. Germline V gives CDR1 DFQATT, CDR2 SNEGSKA (reference sequence). The CDR3 coding sequence is TGCAGTGCGAGAGATGGGACAGGGATCTACGAGCAGTACTTC. Translating it yields CSARDGTGIYEQYF.

The genes are TRBV11-2 and TRBJ1-5; 10 bases map to TRBD1. The CDR3 sequence is 17 residues long. V was pared by 1 base and J by 6 bases, with 9 bases of the junction left unmatched. Germline CDR1 SGHAT, CDR2 FQNNGV. The CDR3 spells CASSLGLTGGVGQPQHF. As DNA, the CDR3 is TGTGCCAGCAGCTTAGGTTTGACAGGGGGCGTTGGTCAGCCCCAGCATTTT. Drawing the rest from reference TRBV11-2 and TRBJ1-5, the complete variable domain is EAGVAQSPRYKIIEKRQSVAFWCNPISGHATLYWYQQILGQGPKLLIQFQNNGVVDDSQLPKDRFSAERLKGVDSTLKIQPAKLEDSAVYLCASSLGLTGGVGQPQHFGDGTRLSIL.

The table lists this clonotype with a few counts. The rearrangement links TRBV9 to TRBJ2-1; the D call may be TRBD1 or TRBD2 (5 bases each). V was cut by 0 bases and J by 9 bases, with 13 bases left in between. The CDR3 spans 14 residues. Germline lookup yields CDR1 SGDLS and CDR2 YYNGEE. The CDR3 nucleotides are TGTGCCAGCAGCGTAGCTGAGGGGTTAGGTGAGCAGTTCTTC. Translating gives CASSVAEGLGEQFF.

This clonotype has only a few counts. As DNA, the CDR3 is TGTGCCAGCAGTTACTCGACTGAAGCCGGGACTAACTACGAGCAGTACTTC. It is translated as CASSYSTEAGTNYEQYF. This chain joins TRBV6-6 and TRBJ2-7; 7 nucleotides align to TRBD2. Germline V CDR1 and CDR2: MNHNY, SVGAGI (reference sequence). V was pared by 0 bases and J by 3 bases, with 11 bases of the junction left unmatched. CDR3 size: 17 residues.

This clonotype was picked up a small number of times. V usage is TRBV7-9 and J usage is TRBJ1-4; D possibly corresponds to TRBD1 (5 bases). The CDR3 contains 14 residues. Germline CDR1 SEHNR, CDR2 FQNEAQ (reference sequence). V lost 1 base and J lost 7, with 10 bases in between. This CDR3 reads CASSLGDSREKLFF. As DNA, the CDR3 is TGTGCCAGCAGCTTAGGAGACAGCCGTGAAAAACTGTTTTTT. Together with reference TRBV7-9 and TRBJ1-4, the CDR3 gives the full variable domain: DTGVSQNPRHKITKRGQNVTFRCDPISEHNRLYWYRQTLGQGPEFLTYFQNEAQLEKSRLLSDRFSAERPKGSFSTLEIQRTEQGDSAMYLCASSLGDSREKLFFGSGTQLSVL.